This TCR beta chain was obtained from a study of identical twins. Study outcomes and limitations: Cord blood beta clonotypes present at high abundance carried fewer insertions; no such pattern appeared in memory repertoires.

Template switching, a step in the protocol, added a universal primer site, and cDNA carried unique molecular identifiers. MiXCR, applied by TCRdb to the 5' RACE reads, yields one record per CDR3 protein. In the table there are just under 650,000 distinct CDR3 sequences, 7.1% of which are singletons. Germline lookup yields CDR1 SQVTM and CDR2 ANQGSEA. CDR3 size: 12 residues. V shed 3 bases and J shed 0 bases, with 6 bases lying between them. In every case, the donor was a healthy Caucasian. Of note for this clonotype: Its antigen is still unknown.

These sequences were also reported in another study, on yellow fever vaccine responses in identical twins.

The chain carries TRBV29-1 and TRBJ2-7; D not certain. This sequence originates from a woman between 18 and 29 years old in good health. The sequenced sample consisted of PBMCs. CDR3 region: CSVDGTSYEQYF. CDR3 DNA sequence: TGCAGCGTTGATGGCACCTCCTACGAGCAGTACTTC.